The clone carrying this TCR beta chain came up a few times. The target antigen is unknown. The sample comes from a study of T cells after yellow fever vaccination. Study-wide context: For low cell numbers, libraries were made with SMART-Seq v4 Ultra Low Input.

As TCR cDNA was made by 5'RACE template switching, a universal primer site and UMIs were added. In TCRdb, the 5' RACE reads were re-called with MiXCR into one record per CDR3 protein. The sample records about 340,000 distinct CDR3 sequences, approximately 12% being singletons. Study conclusions and caveats: Once the booster was given, most primary-vaccination clones reappeared, at approximately 97% for CD4 and more than 85% for CD8. Highly abundant clonotypes carried over from the bulk population could end up in FACS-sorted repertoires as contaminants.

The CDR3 length is 13 residues. The germline V and J ends were trimmed by 3 bases and 11 bases, with 18 bases remaining between them. In germline, CDR1 is DFQATT, CDR2 SNEGSKA (reference sequence). The sequencing here drew on CD4+ T cells sorted from PBMCs, taken 15 days after the yellow fever booster vaccination. This rearrangement joins TRBV20-1 to TRBJ2-3; no clear D. This sequence originates from a man aged 18 to 30 who received the YFV17D yellow fever vaccine. CDR3 sequence reads: CSASLGKTQGQYF. The CDR3 nucleotides are TGCAGTGCTAGTCTCGGCAAGACCCAAGGGCAGTATTTT.